Below are 8 T cell receptor beta chains sequenced from a single sample in a study of shared clonotypes between healthy human individuals. Clones were sequenced by immunoSEQ multiplex PCR, and TCRdb holds only the in-frame ones, with some missing. The sample holds 450,000 to 550,000 clones, around 74% seen once. Sequencing input: PBMCs. These receptors all come from a woman in her 40s in good health. Some clones in this sample may be carry-over from other donors' samples.

V gene TRBV4-1 combines with J gene TRBJ1-2; a weak D match, TRBD1 (6 bases). Deletions cut 2 bases from V and 1 base from J, with 8 bases between. The CDR3 length is 14 residues. Germline values: CDR1 MGHRA, CDR2 YSYEKL. CDR3 in amino acids: CASSQTGNNYGYTF. The CDR3 DNA reads as TGCGCCAGCAGCCAAACAGGGAATAACTATGGCTACACCTTC.

This clone was seen only once. The chain joins TRBV5-1 to TRBJ2-5; D is undetermined. Per the germline V gene, CDR1 is SGHRS and CDR2 is YFSETQ. This CDR3 has 15 amino acids. V lost 0 bases, J lost 3 bases, and 12 bases lay in between. CDR3: CASSLGLGPEETQYF. The DNA for the CDR3 is TGCGCCAGCAGCTTGGGTTTGGGTCCCGAAGAGACCCAGTACTTC.

The chain combines TRBV5-1 with TRBJ1-3, with 7 bases matching TRBD1. The J segment lost 2 bases and the V segment lost 2 bases, leaving 4 bases of the junction unmatched. Germline V lookup: CDR1 SGHRS, CDR2 YFSETQ. This CDR3 spans 15 amino acids. The CDR3 nucleotides are TGCGCCAGCAGCTTTACCGGGACAGCTGGAAACACCATATATTTT. Its translation: CASSFTGTAGNTIYF.

The J gene is TRBJ1-3, the V gene TRBV6-6; D is perhaps TRBD1 (6 bases). Germline V gene lookup returns CDR1 MNHNY and CDR2 SVGAGI (reference sequence). The CDR3 has 15 amino acids. The V end lost 2 bases, the J end lost 2 bases, and 10 bases lay between the germline ends. CDR3: CASSYGDNPGNTIYF. DNA for the CDR3: TGTGCCAGCAGTTACGGGGACAATCCTGGAAACACCATATATTTT.

The J gene is TRBJ2-1, the V gene TRBV27; no firm D call. From germline, CDR1 is MNHEY and CDR2 SMNVEV (reference sequence). Trimming cost V 3 bases and J 4 bases, with 10 bases left between them. The CDR3 has 14 amino acids. The CDR3 reads CASSFGRVYNEQFF. In nucleotides, the CDR3 is TGTGCCAGCAGTTTCGGACGCGTGTACAATGAGCAGTTCTTC.

This chain connects TRBV7-2 to TRBJ2-7; no definite D call. The V gene lost 2 bases and the J gene lost 2 bases, with 13 bases spanning the gap. This CDR3 is built from 15 residues. Germline CDR1 reads SGHTA; CDR2 reads FQGNSA. In DNA, the CDR3 is TGTGCCAGCAGCTTATCACGGATAGGGACCTACGAGCAGTACTTC. Protein sequence: CASSLSRIGTYEQYF.

This clone was observed a few times. CDR3 coding DNA: TGTGCCAGCTCACCTTTCCCCCGACAGAACACCGGGGAGCTGTTTTTT. Residues: CASSPFPRQNTGELFF. The chain has TRBV18 and TRBJ2-2; D remains ambiguous. This CDR3 region has 16 residues. The ends were cut back, 3 bases at V and 1 base at J, with 12 bases in the middle. Germline-derived CDR1 and CDR2 are KGHSH and LQKENI.

This clone appeared a single time. The rearrangement links TRBV15 to TRBJ2-1; D remains unclear. The germline CDR1 and CDR2 sequences are LNHNV and YYDKDF (reference sequence). Trimming cost V 0 bases and J 0 bases, with 9 bases left between them. The CDR3 loop spans 16 amino acids. The CDR3 region is CATSREPWSSYNEQFF. Here the CDR3 DNA reads TGTGCCACCAGCAGAGAACCGTGGAGCTCCTACAATGAGCAGTTCTTC.